There are a few counts of the clone carrying this T cell receptor beta chain. Assay used: immunoSEQ multiplex PCR; TCRdb lists only in-frame clones, some missing. The repertoire holds about 220,000 clones, with over 75% as singletons. The CDR3 loop spans 14 amino acids. Germline values: CDR1 SGHAT, CDR2 FQNNGV. The V gene lost 5 bases and the J gene lost 4 bases, with 14 bases spanning the gap. The sample's treatment: some 19 received Ad26.COV2.S at low or high dose, single or two shots; about 5 received placebo; per-sample allocation not given. Samples analyzed were those drawn on day 63 after the first vaccine or placebo injection. These data originate in a study of Ad26.COV2.S vaccination and SARS-CoV-2 variants.

This sequence was found in a person aged 18-60 years who received the Ad26.COV2.S COVID-19 vaccine or a placebo. V and J are TRBV11-2 and TRBJ1-1; D unresolved. The source was peripheral blood, collected in a trial of Ad26.COV2.S vaccine versus placebo. The CDR3 bases are TGTGCCAGCAGCCCTCACAGCAGAGCCACTGAAGCTTTCTTT. Protein sequence: CASSPHSRATEAFF.